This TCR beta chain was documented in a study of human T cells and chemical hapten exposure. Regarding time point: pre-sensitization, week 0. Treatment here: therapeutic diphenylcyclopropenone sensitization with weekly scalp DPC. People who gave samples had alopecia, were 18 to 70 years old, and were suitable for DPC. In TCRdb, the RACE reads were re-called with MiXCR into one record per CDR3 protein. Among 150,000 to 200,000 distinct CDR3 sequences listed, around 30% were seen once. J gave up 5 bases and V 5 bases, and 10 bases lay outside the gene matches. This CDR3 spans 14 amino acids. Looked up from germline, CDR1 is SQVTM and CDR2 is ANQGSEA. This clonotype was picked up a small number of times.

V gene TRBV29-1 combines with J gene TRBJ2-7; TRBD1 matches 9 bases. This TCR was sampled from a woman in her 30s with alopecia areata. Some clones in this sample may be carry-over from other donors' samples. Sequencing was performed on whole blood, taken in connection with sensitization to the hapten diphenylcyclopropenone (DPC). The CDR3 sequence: CSVRRGTGFNEQYF. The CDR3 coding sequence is TGCAGCGTTCGTCGTGGGACAGGGTTTAACGAGCAGTACTTC.